The clone carrying this T cell receptor beta chain was seen only a few times. Its antigen is not known. Diagnosis relied on clinical symptoms, serum thyroxine and TRAb, thyroid ultrasound and orbital computed tomography. Amplification yielded TCR beta CDR3 regions, with RNA transcripts as the source. HTBI primers drove first-round RT-PCR of the TCR CDR3. TCRdb reanalysed the multiplex PCR reads using MiXCR and keeps one entry per CDR3 protein. The sample includes 490,000 or so distinct CDR3 sequences, under 25% seen only once; the top ten take 49%. The source of the sample is a study of T cells in Graves' hyperthyroidism and ophthalmopathy. The CDR3 is 15 amino acids. Germline V gives CDR1 LNHDA, CDR2 SQIVND (reference sequence). Trimming pared 7 bases from V and 3 bases from J, leaving 18 bases between. The study's findings and limits: Most thyroid clonotypes expanded above 0.001 were also detected in blood.

The rearrangement joins TRBV19 to TRBJ1-2; D remains unclear. What was sequenced was blood. The receptor was isolated from a woman in her seventies with Graves' ophthalmopathy. The CDR3 loop is CASTPVSSGYYGYTF. In DNA, the CDR3 is TGTGCCAGTACTCCCGTGAGTTCGGGTTACTATGGCTACACCTTC.